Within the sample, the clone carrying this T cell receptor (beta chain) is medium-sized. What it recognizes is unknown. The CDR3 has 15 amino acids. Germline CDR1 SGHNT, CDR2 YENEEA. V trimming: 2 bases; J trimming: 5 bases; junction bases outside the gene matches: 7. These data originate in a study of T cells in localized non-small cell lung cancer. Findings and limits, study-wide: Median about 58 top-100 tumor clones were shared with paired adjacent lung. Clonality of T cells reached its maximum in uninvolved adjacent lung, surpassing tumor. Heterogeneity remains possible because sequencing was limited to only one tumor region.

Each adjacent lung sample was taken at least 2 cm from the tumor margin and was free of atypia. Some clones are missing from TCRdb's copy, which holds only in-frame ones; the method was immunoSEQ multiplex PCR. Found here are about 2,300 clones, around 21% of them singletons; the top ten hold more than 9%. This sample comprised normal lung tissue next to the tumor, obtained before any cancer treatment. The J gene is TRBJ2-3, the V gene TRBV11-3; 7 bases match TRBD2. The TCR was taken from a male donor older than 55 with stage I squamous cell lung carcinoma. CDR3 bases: TGTGCCAGCAGCTTAAGAGTGGGAGGGCAAGATACGCAGTATTTT. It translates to CASSLRVGGQDTQYF.